These 12 T cell receptor beta chains share one sample of origin, sequenced in a study of T cells after posttransplantation cyclophosphamide. Data came from immunoSEQ multiplex PCR; TCRdb stores just in-frame clones and leaves some out. Altogether about 2,800 clones were found in the sample, and no singletons occur. Cyclophosphamide on days +3 and +4 followed busulfan-fludarabine conditioning and a marrow graft. This material consisted of PBMCs, taken 30 days after allogeneic stem cell transplant with posttransplant cyclophosphamide. Receptors were obtained from a female patient over 55 who received an allogeneic stem cell transplant from an unrelated donor, was CMV-positive, and had acute GVHD only. The graft donor may have contributed some T cells.

This clone is medium-sized within its sample. V gene TRBV2 combines with J gene TRBJ1-1; 7 bases are shared with TRBD1. In germline, CDR1 is SNHLY, CDR2 FYNNEI. Unmatched junction bases numbered 4, after V lost 8 bases and J lost 4 bases. There are 12 residues in the CDR3. As DNA, the CDR3 is TGTGCCAGCTTTAAGGGGGCCACTGAAGCTTTCTTT. Its translation: CASFKGATEAFF. The full variable domain, completed using reference TRBV2 and TRBJ1-1, is EPEVTQTPSHQVTQMGQEVILRCVPISNHLYFYWYRQILGQKVEFLVSFYNNEISEKSEIFDDQFSVERPDGSNFTLKIRSTKLEDSAMYFCASFKGATEAFFGQGTRLTVV.

This clone was seen at least ten times. This specimen includes other DNA sequences encoding the same CDR3. The rearrangement links TRBV6-2 or TRBV6-3 to TRBJ2-5, with D possibly matching TRBD1 (6 bases). Per germline, CDR1 MNHEY and CDR2 SVGEGT. The CDR3 length is 13 residues. Between the trimmed V and J ends, which lost 6 bases and 5 bases, there was a span of 13 bases. In DNA form, the CDR3 reads TGTGCCAGCAGGCCCACAGGGACGGAGACCCAGTACTTC. The encoded protein is CASRPTGTETQYF.

This clone came up many times. The gene calls are TRBV7-2 and TRBJ2-2; 7 bases agree with TRBD2. Germline loops: CDR1 SGHTA, CDR2 FQGNSA. Unmatched junction bases numbered 4, after V lost 5 bases and J lost 10 bases. The CDR3 has 12 amino acids. As DNA, the CDR3 is TGTGCCAGCAGCCCCGGGGGGTCGGAGCTGTTTTTT. Protein: CASSPGGSELFF.

This clone has a count of ten or more. The CDR3 loop is CASSKFPLGGYEQYF. CDR3 nucleotide sequence: TGTGCCAGCAGCAAATTTCCGTTGGGGGGCTACGAGCAGTACTTC. The chain uses TRBV27 and TRBJ2-7, with TRBD2 as a possible D gene (6 bases). The V end lost 6 bases, the J end lost 3 bases, and 18 bases lay between the germline ends. Germline loops: CDR1 MNHEY, CDR2 SMNVEV (reference sequence). This CDR3 contains 15 residues.

In its sample, this clone was seen many times. This chain uses TRBV30 with TRBJ2-6; 13 bases fit TRBD2. CDR1 is GTSNPN and CDR2 is SVGIG in the germline V gene (reference sequence). Unmatched junction bases numbered 9, after V lost 0 bases and J lost 4 bases. CDR3 length: 19 residues. CDR3 residues: CAWSVVGLAGARGANVLTF. The CDR3 DNA reads TGTGCCTGGAGTGTGGTTGGACTAGCGGGGGCCAGGGGGGCCAACGTCCTGACTTTC.

This clone is deemed medium-sized. The chain carries TRBV19 and TRBJ2-1; 9 bases fit TRBD2. With V trimmed by 1 base and J by 1 base, 8 bases remained unmatched. The CDR3 runs 18 residues. The germline V gene encodes CDR1 LNHDA and CDR2 SQIVND (reference sequence). The DNA of the CDR3 is TGTGCCAGTAGTATAGTCGGCGGGCGGGGGGGGTCCTACAATGAGCAGTTCTTC. Its protein product is CASSIVGGRGGSYNEQFF.

This clone occurred many times. The chain has TRBV6-2 or TRBV6-3 and TRBJ2-2, with D unclear. The CDR3 extends over 17 amino acids. CDR1 is MNHEY, CDR2 SVGEGT, per germline. V dropped 2 bases and J dropped 0 bases, with 13 bases sitting between them. The DNA for the CDR3 is TGTGCCAGCAGTTACAAAGTTGCGTCCACGAACACCGGGGAGCTGTTTTTT. This translates into CASSYKVASTNTGELFF.

The table lists this clone with many counts. The J gene is TRBJ2-1, the V gene TRBV7-6; D is perhaps TRBD1 (5 bases). The CDR3 runs 13 residues. CDR1 is SGHVS and CDR2 is FNYEAQ in the germline V gene. V lost 4 bases to trimming and J lost 10 bases, with 14 bases between them. The CDR3 here is CASSWQGSWEQFF. Written as DNA, the CDR3 is TGTGCCAGCAGCTGGCAGGGTTCTTGGGAGCAGTTCTTC.

The rearrangement joins TRBV15 to TRBJ2-3; TRBD2 agrees at 16 bases. This CDR3 contains 19 residues. J was trimmed by 5 bases and V by 2 bases; bases with no gene match: 10. The germline V gene has CDR1 LNHNV and CDR2 YYDKDF (reference sequence). CDR3 sequence (DNA): TGTGCCACCAGCAGATCGGGACTAGCGGGAGGGCCCAGTGGAGATACGCAGTATTTT. This translates into CATSRSGLAGGPSGDTQYF.

This clone was found many times. The chain is built from TRBV10-3 and TRBJ2-7; D may be TRBD1 (6 bases). The length of the CDR3 is 16 residues. The germline gives CDR1 ENHRY, CDR2 SYGVKD. With 2 bases removed from V and 0 bases from J, the gap between germline ends came to 14 bases. In nucleotides, the CDR3 is TGTGCCATCAGTGAGCTCCAGGGGACGGGCTCCTACGAGCAGTACTTC. It codes for CAISELQGTGSYEQYF.

In this sample, this clone turned up many times. The rearrangement joins TRBV28 to TRBJ2-7, with 7 bases aligning to TRBD2. The CDR3 is 13 residues long. Germline V gives CDR1 MDHEN, CDR2 SYDVKM. The V segment lost 6 bases and the J segment 3 bases; nucleotides outside the gene matches: 5. The CDR3 reads CASRPAGIYEQYF. The CDR3 DNA follows: TGTGCCAGCAGGCCAGCGGGGATCTACGAGCAGTACTTC.

Ten or more counts support this clone. The chain is built from TRBV4-3 and TRBJ2-7; 8 bases fit TRBD1. The CDR3 consists of 13 residues. Per the germline V gene, CDR1 is LGHNA and CDR2 is YSLEER. With 1 base clipped from V and 7 bases from J, the junction kept 3 bases outside the gene matches. The CDR3: CASSQGRGLEQYF. The CDR3 region has the DNA TGCGCCAGCAGCCAAGGCAGGGGGCTTGAGCAGTACTTC.